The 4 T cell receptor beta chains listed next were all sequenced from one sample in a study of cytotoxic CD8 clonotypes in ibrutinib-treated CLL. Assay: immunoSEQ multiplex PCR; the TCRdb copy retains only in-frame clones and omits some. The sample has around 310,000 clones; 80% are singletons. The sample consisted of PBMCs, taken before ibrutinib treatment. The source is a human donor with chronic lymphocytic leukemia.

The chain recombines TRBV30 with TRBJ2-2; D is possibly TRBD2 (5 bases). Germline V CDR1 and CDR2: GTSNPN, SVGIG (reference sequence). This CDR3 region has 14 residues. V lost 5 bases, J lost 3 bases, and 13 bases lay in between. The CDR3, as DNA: TGTGCCTGGGTTTCCAAGCGGTACACCGGGGAGCTGTTTTTT. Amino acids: CAWVSKRYTGELFF.

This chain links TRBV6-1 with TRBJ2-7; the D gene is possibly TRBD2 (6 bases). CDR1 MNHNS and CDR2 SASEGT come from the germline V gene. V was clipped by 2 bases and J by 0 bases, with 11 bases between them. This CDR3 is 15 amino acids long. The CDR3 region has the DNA TGTGCCAGCAGTGAACCGGCGGGGAGCTCCTACGAGCAGTACTTC. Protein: CASSEPAGSSYEQYF.

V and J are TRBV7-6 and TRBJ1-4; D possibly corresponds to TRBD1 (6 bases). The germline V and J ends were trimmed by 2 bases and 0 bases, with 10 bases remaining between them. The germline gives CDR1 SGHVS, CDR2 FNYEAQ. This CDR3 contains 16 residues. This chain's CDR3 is CASSLIRGATNEKLFF. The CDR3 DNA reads TGTGCCAGCAGCTTAATCAGGGGCGCAACTAATGAAAAACTGTTTTTT.

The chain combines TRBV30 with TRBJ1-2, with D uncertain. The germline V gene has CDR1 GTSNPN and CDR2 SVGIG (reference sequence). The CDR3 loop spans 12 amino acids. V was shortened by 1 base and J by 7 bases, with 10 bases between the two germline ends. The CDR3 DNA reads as TGTGCCTGGAGTGAGGATTCTGGTGGCTACACCTTC. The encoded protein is CAWSEDSGGYTF.